This T cell receptor beta chain originates from a study of technical replicates of blood from a handful of donors. Assay used: immunoSEQ multiplex PCR; TCRdb lists only in-frame clones, some missing. This table has 60,000 to 85,000 clones, approximately 94% appearing once. The ends were cut back, 3 bases at V and 0 bases at J, with 13 bases in the middle. Germline assignment: CDR1 SGHRS and CDR2 YFSETQ. There are 16 residues in the CDR3. Sequences were obtained from T cells isolated from PBMCs. This chain joins TRBV5-1 and TRBJ2-1; weak D call: TRBD2 (6 bases). This TCR was recovered from a human donor in good health. In DNA form, the CDR3 reads TGCGCCAGCAGCTCCTCCGGGAGTGGCTCCTACAATGAGCAGTTCTTC. This codes for CASSSSGSGSYNEQFF. The complete variable domain, with remaining parts taken from reference TRBV5-1 and TRBJ2-1, reads KAGVTQTPRYLIKTRGQQVTLSCSPISGHRSVSWYQQTPGQGLQFLFEYFSETQRNKGNFPGRFSGRQFSNSRSEMNVSTLELGDSALYLCASSSSGSGSYNEQFFGPGTRLTVL.